This T cell receptor (beta chain) was sequenced in a study of PD-1 blockade in classical Hodgkin lymphoma. TCRdb's table, derived via immunoSEQ multiplex PCR, lists solely in-frame clones and lacks some. This sample carries 10,000 or so clones, 80% to 90% of them seen once, and the ten largest clones take about 15%. Study-wide results and caveats: Nothing has yet pinned down what causes the repertoire differences, possibly disease activity or prior therapy.

Regarding time point: newly diagnosed, previously untreated cHL patient sample. Applied to thawed PBMCs, magnetic negative selection was the method used to isolate CD8+ T cells. A comparison was provided by newly diagnosed, untreated classical Hodgkin lymphoma PBMCs. As regards this clone: Its antigen remains unknown.

This sequence was found in a human donor with classical Hodgkin lymphoma. Sequenced material: CD8+ T cells from blood.

This CDR3 is CASSAGTGVYEQYF. CDR3 sequence (DNA): TGTGCCAGCAGTGCCGGGACAGGGGTTTACGAGCAGTACTTC. The rearrangement joins TRBV6-1 to TRBJ2-7; 10 bases map to TRBD1. The CDR3 totals 14 residues. V lost 4 bases to trimming and J lost 4 bases; unmatched junction nucleotides: 4. The germline V gene encodes CDR1 MNHNS and CDR2 SASEGT.